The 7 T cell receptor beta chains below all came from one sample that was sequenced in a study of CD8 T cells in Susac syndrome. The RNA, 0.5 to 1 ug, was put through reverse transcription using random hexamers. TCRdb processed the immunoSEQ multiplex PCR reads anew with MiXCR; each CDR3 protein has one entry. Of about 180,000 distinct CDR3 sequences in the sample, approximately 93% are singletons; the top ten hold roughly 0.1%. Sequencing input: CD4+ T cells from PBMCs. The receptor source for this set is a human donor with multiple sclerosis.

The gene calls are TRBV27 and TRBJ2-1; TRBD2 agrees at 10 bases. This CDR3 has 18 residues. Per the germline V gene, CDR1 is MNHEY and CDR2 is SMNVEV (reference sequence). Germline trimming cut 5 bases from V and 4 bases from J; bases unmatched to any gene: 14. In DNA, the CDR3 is TGTGCCAGCAGTATGAGGACTAGCGGCTCCCCCCTTTACAATGAGCAGTTCTTC. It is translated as CASSMRTSGSPLYNEQFF.

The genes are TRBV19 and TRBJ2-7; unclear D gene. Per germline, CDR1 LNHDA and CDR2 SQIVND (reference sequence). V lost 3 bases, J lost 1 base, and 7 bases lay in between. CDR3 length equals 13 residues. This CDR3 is CASSMAISYEQYF. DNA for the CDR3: TGTGCCAGTAGTATGGCAATTTCCTACGAGCAGTACTTC.

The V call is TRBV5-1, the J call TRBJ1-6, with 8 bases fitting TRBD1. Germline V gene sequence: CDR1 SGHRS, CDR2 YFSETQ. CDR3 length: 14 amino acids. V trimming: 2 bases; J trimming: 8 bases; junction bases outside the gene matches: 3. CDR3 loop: CASSLQGVDSPLHF. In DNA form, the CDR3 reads TGCGCCAGCAGCTTACAGGGGGTAGATTCACCCCTCCACTTT.

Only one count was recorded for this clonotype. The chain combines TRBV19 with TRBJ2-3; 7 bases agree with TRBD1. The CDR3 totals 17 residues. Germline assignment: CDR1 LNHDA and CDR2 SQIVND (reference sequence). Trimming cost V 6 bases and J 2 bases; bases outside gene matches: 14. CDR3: CASSGDPGTVNTDTQYF. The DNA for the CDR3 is TGTGCCAGTAGCGGAGACCCCGGGACAGTCAACACAGATACGCAGTATTTT.

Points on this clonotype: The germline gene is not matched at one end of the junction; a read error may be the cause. Here the CDR3 reads CASSQGLAGTSSF. CDR3 DNA sequence: TGCGCCAGCAGCCAAGGACTAGCCGGGACCAGTAGCTTC. V is TRBV4-1 and J is TRBJ2-7, with TRBD2 identical over 7 bases. Per the germline V gene, CDR1 is MGHRA and CDR2 is YSYEKL. The CDR3 is made up of 13 amino acids.

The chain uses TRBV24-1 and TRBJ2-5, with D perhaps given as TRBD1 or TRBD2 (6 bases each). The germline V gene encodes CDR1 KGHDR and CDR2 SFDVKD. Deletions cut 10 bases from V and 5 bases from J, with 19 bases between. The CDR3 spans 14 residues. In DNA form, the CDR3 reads TGTGCCACTGGCTCGCCGGGGGCTATGGAGACCCAGTACTTC. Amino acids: CATGSPGAMETQYF.

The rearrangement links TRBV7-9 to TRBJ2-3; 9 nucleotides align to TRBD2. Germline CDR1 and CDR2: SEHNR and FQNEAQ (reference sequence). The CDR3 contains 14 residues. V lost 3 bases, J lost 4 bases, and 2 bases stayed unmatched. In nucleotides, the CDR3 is TGTGCCAGCAGCTTTTCTAGCGGGGCAGATACGCAGTATTTT. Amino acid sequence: CASSFSSGADTQYF.